Presented here are 8 T cell receptor beta chains from one specimen sequenced in a study of T-cell reconstitution after alpha-beta-depleted transplantation in children. Overall study results and limits: Two months or so post-transplant, alpha-beta T cells reportedly derived from several hundred expanded graft clones.

No antigen has been assigned to these receptors. A TCRbeta library incorporating unique molecular identifiers was prepared. TCRdb reprocessed the PCR reads with MiXCR, giving one entry per CDR3 protein. Among approximately 32,000 distinct CDR3 sequences listed, around 7% were seen once. The sample in question was peripheral blood, obtained 60 days after TCRalphabeta/CD19-depleted stem cell transplant. These receptors were obtained from a child in the first two years of life who had a stem cell transplant for acute myeloid leukemia, so the T cells may come from the graft donor.

This clonotype was detected many times. The chain uses TRBV12-5 and TRBJ1-5, with D uncertain. CDR1 LGHNT and CDR2 FRNRAP come from the germline V gene. Trimming stripped 2 bases from V and 9 bases from J, with 11 bases between. The CDR3 runs 13 residues. CDR3 DNA sequence: TGTGCTAGTGGTTTGTCTGCCGGACTGCCCCAGCATTTT. Its protein product is CASGLSAGLPQHF.

This clonotype was found many times. This chain links TRBV6-6 with TRBJ2-1, with a tentative D call TRBD2 (5 bases). Germline assignment: CDR1 MNHNY and CDR2 SVGAGI (reference sequence). The CDR3 consists of 12 residues. V was shortened by 6 bases and J by 7 bases, with 10 bases between the two germline ends. This CDR3 reads CASSARGNEQFF. The CDR3 DNA is TGTGCCAGCAGCGCCCGGGGAAATGAGCAGTTCTTC.

This clonotype has at least ten counts. The rearrangement links TRBV11-2 to TRBJ2-7; D possibly corresponds to TRBD2 (6 bases). The CDR3 is 13 amino acids. V shed 4 bases and J shed 2 bases, with 9 bases lying between them. In germline, CDR1 is SGHAT, CDR2 FQNNGV. CDR3 amino acids: CASSSGTAYEQYF. The DNA for the CDR3 is TGTGCCAGCAGCTCCGGGACTGCCTACGAGCAGTACTTC.

This clonotype was seen repeatedly, ten times or more. The rearrangement uses TRBV7-8 and TRBJ2-4; 7 bases are a match to TRBD2. Unmatched junction bases numbered 9, after V lost 7 bases and J lost 3 bases. There are 15 residues in the CDR3. The germline CDR1 and CDR2 sequences are SGHVS and FQNEAQ. DNA for the CDR3: TGTGCCAGCACCCTTAGCGGGCCCCTCAAAAACATTCAGTACTTC. This sequence encodes CASTLSGPLKNIQYF.

This clonotype was detected ten times or more. This chain connects TRBV9 to TRBJ2-5; 9 bases match TRBD1. This CDR3 has 15 residues. Germline values: CDR1 SGDLS, CDR2 YYNGEE. V lost 3 bases, J lost 4 bases, and 7 bases stayed unmatched. The CDR3 loop reads CASSAHRGRGETQYF. The CDR3 nucleotides are TGTGCCAGCAGCGCCCACAGGGGGCGAGGAGAGACCCAGTACTTC.

Only one count was recorded for this clonotype. This likely comes from a read error, as the CDR3 has no conserved phenylalanine or tryptophan at its end. This rearrangement joins TRBV13 to TRBJ2-4; 9 nucleotides agree with TRBD1. J lost 7 bases, V lost 5 bases, and 6 bases had no gene match. Germline CDR1 reads PRHDT; CDR2 reads FYEKMQ (reference sequence). The CDR3 contains 14 residues. CDR3 coding DNA: TGTGCCAGCAGCCCTACCGGGACAGGGAACATTCAGTACTAC. Encoded protein: CASSPTGTGNIQYY.

The table lists this clonotype with many counts. This rearrangement joins TRBV7-8 to TRBJ2-7, with a weak D call TRBD2 (6 bases). The CDR3 totals 13 residues. The V gene's germline CDR1 is SGHVS and CDR2 FQNEAQ. The V and J ends lost 2 bases and 3 bases respectively, with 8 bases between them. The CDR3 DNA reads TGTGCCAGCAGCTTAAGGGGAGGCTACGAGCAGTACTTC. Its protein is CASSLRGGYEQYF.

This clonotype is deemed medium-sized (0.01 to 0.1%). The chain is built from TRBV7-2 and TRBJ1-5; 7 bases line up with TRBD1. Trimming removed 3 bases from V and 2 bases from J; junction bases left unmatched: 4. Germline assignment: CDR1 SGHTA and CDR2 FQGNSA. This CDR3 has 15 residues. The CDR3 bases are TGTGCCAGCAGCTTGGAGACAGGGCGCAATCAGCCCCAGCATTTT. Its translation: CASSLETGRNQPQHF.